These 27 T cell receptor beta chains were sequenced from one sample in a study of regulatory T cells in long-lasting Graves disease. In building TCR beta libraries, iRepertoire HTBI primers were used together with Arm-PCR of CDR3 regions. One entry per CDR3 protein results from TCRdb running MiXCR on the multiplex PCR reads. The sample consists of over 200,000 distinct CDR3 sequences, approximately 16% of them appearing once. As to time point: newly diagnosed GD, antithyroid drugs for less than 3 months. From RNA extracted from PBMCs, the TCR library was made. The sample was peripheral blood mononuclear cells (PBMCs), taken at new diagnosis, from a patient treated with antithyroid drugs. These receptor sequences come from a female donor with Graves disease.

This clonotype has more than one count but fewer than ten. The chain links TRBV15 to TRBJ1-2; the match to TRBD1 covers 7 bases. The CDR3 is made up of 14 amino acids. V lost 4 bases, J lost 6 bases, and 8 bases stayed unmatched. Germline V gene sequence: CDR1 LNHNV, CDR2 YYDKDF (reference sequence). The chain's CDR3 is CATSTGQVRDGYTF. The CDR3 nucleotides are TGTGCCACCAGCACCGGACAGGTCCGGGATGGCTACACCTTC.

The chain recombines TRBV28 with TRBJ2-1; D possibly corresponds to TRBD1 (6 bases). Germline loops: CDR1 MDHEN, CDR2 SYDVKM. Trimming removed 3 bases at V and 7 bases at J, with 19 bases between. The CDR3 contains 16 residues. The CDR3 DNA reads TGTGCCAGCAGTTTGCACTCTCCGGACAGACCAAATGAGCAGTTCTTC. Its translation is CASSLHSPDRPNEQFF.

This chain uses TRBV28 with TRBJ2-1; 9 bases fit TRBD2. Germline V gene lookup returns CDR1 MDHEN and CDR2 SYDVKM. The CDR3 spans 17 residues. V lost 6 bases to trimming and J lost 7 bases; unmatched junction nucleotides: 16. Here the CDR3 reads CASSSTGSGRPANEQFF. CDR3 nucleotide sequence: TGTGCCAGCAGCTCCACCGGGAGCGGGAGGCCAGCAAATGAGCAGTTCTTC.

Worth noting for this clonotype: Just one base apart from a much larger clone, this may be a read error. The chain combines TRBV29-1 with TRBJ1-4; 7 bases map to TRBD1. From germline, CDR1 is SQVTM and CDR2 ANQGSEA. This CDR3 spans 15 amino acids. The DNA for the CDR3 is TGCAGCGTCCGACAGGGACCGGGAACTAATGGAAAACTGTTTTTT. Residues: CSVRQGPGTNGKLFF.

This clonotype has at least ten counts. The chain recombines TRBV5-1 with TRBJ2-5; tentatively, D is TRBD1 or TRBD2 (5 bases each). The germline V gene encodes CDR1 SGHRS and CDR2 YFSETQ. CDR3 size: 16 residues. Between the trimmed V and J ends, which lost 0 bases and 1 base, there was a span of 13 bases. The CDR3 reads CASSLELTGPQETQYF. The CDR3 nucleotides read TGCGCCAGCAGCTTGGAGCTAACGGGACCCCAAGAGACCCAGTACTTC. The whole variable domain, remainder taken from reference TRBV5-1 and TRBJ2-5, is KAGVTQTPRYLIKTRGQQVTLSCSPISGHRSVSWYQQTPGQGLQFLFEYFSETQRNKGNFPGRFSGRQFSNSRSEMNVSTLELGDSALYLCASSLELTGPQETQYFGPGTRLLVL.

At least ten counts were recorded for this clonotype. V gene TRBV20-1 combines with J gene TRBJ2-2; D uncertain. CDR1 DFQATT and CDR2 SNEGSKA come from the germline V gene (reference sequence). The CDR3 length is 12 residues. V lost 4 bases and J 1 base, leaving 4 bases between the germline ends. The CDR3 reads CSATGNTGELFF. The CDR3 region has the DNA TGCAGTGCTACAGGGAACACCGGGGAGCTGTTTTTT.

This clonotype was picked up many times. The CDR3 DNA reads as TGTGCCAGCGAGACGGCTAGCGGGAGCGGTGAGCAGTTCTTC. Translating gives CASETASGSGEQFF. This chain connects TRBV3-1 to TRBJ2-1; 10 bases align to TRBD2. This CDR3 has 14 amino acids. Per germline, CDR1 LGHDT and CDR2 YNNKEL (reference sequence). The V and J ends lost 8 bases and 9 bases, in that order; junction bases with no gene match: 10.

This clonotype occurred a few times. Just one base apart from a much larger clone, this may be a read error. The V and J genes are TRBV19 and TRBJ1-3, with a possible D match to TRBD1 (5 bases). Germline assignment: CDR1 LNHDA and CDR2 SQIVND (reference sequence). CDR3 length: 14 amino acids. CDR3 nucleotide sequence: TGTGCCAGTAGCCCCGGGACTCATGGAAGCACCATATATTTT. It is translated as CASSPGTHGSTIYF. The full variable domain, completed using reference TRBV19 and TRBJ1-3, is DGGITQSPKYLFRKEGQNVTLSCEQNLNHDAMYWYRQDPGQGLRLIYYSQIVNDFQKGDIAEGYSVSREKKESFPLTVTSAQKNPTAFYLCASSPGTHGSTIYFGEGSWLTVV.

The table lists this clonotype with many counts. V is TRBV6-5 and J is TRBJ2-1; D not certain. V lost 0 bases to trimming and J lost 10 bases, with 16 bases between them. Looked up from germline, CDR1 is MNHEY and CDR2 is SVGAGI. This CDR3 region has 15 residues. The CDR3, as DNA: TGTGCCAGCAGTTACTCGAACCGTGCAACCGACGAGCAGTTCTTC. Encoded protein: CASSYSNRATDEQFF.

Many counts were recorded for this clonotype. V is TRBV7-6 and J is TRBJ2-1; TRBD2 matches at 7 bases. V trimming: 5 bases; J trimming: 4 bases; junction bases outside the gene matches: 8. Germline CDR1 SGHVS, CDR2 FNYEAQ. The CDR3 is 15 amino acids. The CDR3 DNA follows: TGTGCCAGCAGCCCACATTCTAGCGGATACAATGAGCAGTTCTTC. This gives the protein CASSPHSSGYNEQFF.

The table lists this clonotype with many counts. V usage is TRBV29-1 and J usage is TRBJ1-1; maybe TRBD1 (6 bases). V gave up 6 bases and J gave up 5 bases, with 16 bases separating them. This CDR3 is built from 13 residues. CDR1 and CDR2 from the germline V gene are SQVTM and ANQGSEA. The CDR3 DNA reads as TGCAGCGTCCTAGAGGGGGTTAGGACTGAAGCTTTCTTT. This sequence encodes CSVLEGVRTEAFF.

In its sample, this clonotype was seen many times. J is TRBJ2-1 and V is TRBV20-1; 10 bases are a match to TRBD2. The trim removed 6 bases at V and 2 bases at J, leaving 4 bases unmatched. Germline CDR1 DFQATT, CDR2 SNEGSKA (reference sequence). There are 14 residues in the CDR3. CDR3 sequence reads: CSAVTSGTYNEQFF. The CDR3 DNA is TGCAGTGCAGTTACTAGCGGGACCTACAATGAGCAGTTCTTC.

This clonotype was observed many times. The rearrangement joins TRBV12-3 or TRBV12-4 to TRBJ2-4, with 9 bases aligning to TRBD2. Trimming removed 6 bases from V and 8 bases from J; junction bases left unmatched: 8. The CDR3 has 14 residues. The CDR3 here is CASSLSGSGDIQYF. As DNA, the CDR3 is TGTGCCAGCAGCCTTAGCGGGAGTGGGGACATTCAGTACTTC.

This clonotype was counted at least ten times. The V gene is TRBV11-1, the J gene TRBJ2-4; no clear D gene. The CDR3 sequence is 14 residues long. Germline V gene sequence: CDR1 SGHAT, CDR2 FQDESV (reference sequence). V shed 0 bases and J shed 7 bases, with 10 bases lying between them. The DNA for the CDR3 is TGTGCCAGCAGCTTAGCCGTGGGTTCGAACATTCAGTACTTC. It yields the protein CASSLAVGSNIQYF.

This clonotype was counted many times. V is TRBV7-9 and J is TRBJ2-3; 9 nucleotides agree with TRBD1. Germline values: CDR1 SEHNR, CDR2 FQNEAQ (reference sequence). V was pared by 5 bases and J by 4 bases, with 4 bases of the junction left unmatched. This CDR3 spans 14 amino acids. In nucleotides, the CDR3 is TGTGCCAGCAGCAACCGGGACAGGGCAGATACGCAGTATTTT. It translates to CASSNRDRADTQYF.

This clonotype was counted ten times or more. The chain uses TRBV19 and TRBJ2-2; maybe TRBD2 (6 bases). The ends were cut back, 3 bases at V and 2 bases at J, with 7 bases in the middle. The CDR3 is made up of 14 amino acids. CDR1 and CDR2 (germline): LNHDA, SQIVND (reference sequence). CDR3 bases: TGTGCCAGTAGTATCGGGGGAAACACCGGGGAGCTGTTTTTT. Protein sequence: CASSIGGNTGELFF.

This clonotype showed up many times. The chain carries TRBV7-8 and TRBJ1-2; D unresolved. Trimming stripped 1 base from V and 8 bases from J, with 17 bases between. Germline CDR1 reads SGHVS; CDR2 reads FQNEAQ. The CDR3 has 15 amino acids. The chain's CDR3 is CASSLGTGAAAGYTF. The DNA for the CDR3 is TGTGCCAGCAGCTTAGGCACGGGCGCTGCAGCAGGCTACACCTTC.

This clonotype was detected many times. The chain uses TRBV28 and TRBJ1-3, with D uncertain. The CDR3 runs to 17 residues. The germline gives CDR1 MDHEN, CDR2 SYDVKM. V was cut by 5 bases and J by 2 bases, with 19 bases left in between. CDR3 DNA: TGTGCCAGCAGTCCACAGTTTAAACGAAATCCTGGAAACACCATATATTTT. Its protein product is CASSPQFKRNPGNTIYF.

This clonotype was counted many times. This chain links TRBV11-2 with TRBJ2-5, with D hard to call. CDR1 is SGHAT, CDR2 FQNNGV, per germline. The CDR3 is 14 amino acids. V lost 5 bases to trimming and J lost 4 bases, with 14 bases between them. The CDR3 region is CASSPTGRAETQYF. DNA for the CDR3: TGTGCCAGCAGCCCAACCGGTCGGGCAGAGACCCAGTACTTC.

This rearrangement joins TRBV7-2 to TRBJ2-7; possible D gene TRBD2, 6 bases. This CDR3 has 15 residues. V lost 6 bases and J 3 bases, leaving 18 bases between the germline ends. The germline gives CDR1 SGHTA, CDR2 FQGNSA. The DNA of the CDR3 is TGTGCCAGCAGGCCGAACCAGGGACTTTTCTACGAGCAGTACTTC. Its translation: CASRPNQGLFYEQYF.

In regard to this clonotype: A far larger clone is a single base away, which makes a read error likely. The chain combines TRBV7-2 with TRBJ2-5; 9 bases fit TRBD2. V shed 2 bases, J shed 5 bases, and the junction held 3 bases outside the gene matches. Germline V gene sequence: CDR1 SGHTA, CDR2 FQGNSA. The CDR3 is 14 residues long. This CDR3 reads CTSSLSSGTETQYF. The CDR3 DNA reads as TGTACCAGCAGCTTATCTAGCGGGACGGAGACCCAGTACTTC. The full variable domain, its missing parts supplied by reference TRBV7-2 and TRBJ2-5, is GAGVSQSPSNKVTEKGKDVELRCDPISGHTALYWYRQSLGQGLEFLIYFQGNSAPDKSGLPSDRFSAERTGGSVSTLTIQRTQQEDSAVYLCTSSLSSGTETQYFGPGTRLLVL.

The sample holds many counts of this clonotype. The rearrangement links TRBV29-1 to TRBJ2-5; either TRBD1 or TRBD2 may supply D (5 bases each). V shed 6 bases and J shed 4 bases, with 12 bases lying between them. The germline V gene encodes CDR1 SQVTM and CDR2 ANQGSEA. This CDR3 contains 12 residues. The CDR3: CSVSRDRETQYF. CDR3 bases: TGCAGCGTATCTAGGGACCGAGAGACCCAGTACTTC.

The sample holds many counts of this clonotype. The CDR3 DNA reads as TGCGCCAGCAGCCAAGTTTCAGCCTCTAGCAATCAGCCCCAGCATTTT. Translation gives CASSQVSASSNQPQHF. This chain joins TRBV4-1 and TRBJ1-5; D unresolved. Trimming removed 1 base from V and 0 bases from J, with 10 bases in between. CDR3 length: 16 residues. Germline CDR1 MGHRA, CDR2 YSYEKL.

This clonotype was counted ten times or more. V gene TRBV11-2 combines with J gene TRBJ2-1; no definite D call. V lost 5 bases and J 8 bases, leaving 10 bases between the germline ends. The CDR3 sequence is 12 residues long. The V gene's germline CDR1 is SGHAT and CDR2 FQNNGV. The CDR3 is CASSHLRDEQFF. CDR3 in DNA: TGTGCCAGCAGCCACCTTCGAGATGAGCAGTTCTTC. Looking up the rest from reference TRBV11-2 and TRBJ2-1 gives the full variable domain: EAGVAQSPRYKIIEKRQSVAFWCNPISGHATLYWYQQILGQGPKLLIQFQNNGVVDDSQLPKDRFSAERLKGVDSTLKIQPAKLEDSAVYLCASSHLRDEQFFGPGTRLTVL.

This clonotype was detected ten times or more. The chain is built from TRBV19 and TRBJ2-1; 7 bases are a match to TRBD1. The CDR3 contains 16 residues. Germline loops: CDR1 LNHDA, CDR2 SQIVND (reference sequence). After removal of 3 bases from V and 4 bases from J, the junction contained 9 bases not matched to a gene. The CDR3 sequence is CASSIQGVNYYNEQFF. In DNA form, the CDR3 reads TGTGCCAGTAGTATTCAGGGGGTAAACTATTACAATGAGCAGTTCTTC.

This clonotype was seen many times. The rearrangement joins TRBV12-3 or TRBV12-4 to TRBJ2-4; TRBD2 is a possible D gene (7 bases). V gave up 8 bases and J gave up 8 bases, with 19 bases separating them. There are 14 residues in the CDR3. The CDR3 loop reads CASGKGGAWDIQYF. Here the CDR3 DNA reads TGTGCCAGCGGGAAAGGGGGGGCCTGGGACATTCAGTACTTC.

This clonotype was seen many times. The chain employs TRBV7-9 and TRBJ2-5, with D perhaps matching TRBD1 or TRBD2 (5 bases each). Germline V lookup: CDR1 SEHNR, CDR2 FQNEAQ (reference sequence). The CDR3 has 13 residues. Trimming removed 3 bases from V and 4 bases from J, with 9 bases in between. CDR3 nucleotide sequence: TGTGCCAGCAGCTTTTTTGGGGGAGAGACCCAGTACTTC. Encoded protein: CASSFFGGETQYF.